This T cell receptor (beta chain) was sequenced for a study of T cell repertoires in cytomegalovirus infection. About the research overall: CMV epitopes, recently identified HLA-C-restricted and well-studied HLA-B-restricted, were used. It can be stated that public TCR beta signatures indicated CMV infection as well as a matching HLA type.

This CDR3 spans 17 amino acids. The germline V gene encodes CDR1 SGHAT and CDR2 FQNNGV. V dropped 5 bases and J dropped 2; count of bases not matched to a gene: 13. Notes on the study in general: Carriers of CMV plus the relevant HLA were identified by cumulative public TCR beta family frequency. In two of eight donors, the top clonotype was HLA-C-restricted CMV-specific.

MiXCR, run by TCRdb on the reads, gives a single entry per CDR3 protein. The repertoire holds about 220,000 distinct CDR3 sequences, with around two fifths as singletons. As concerns this clonotype: No antigen is known for it.

The chain carries TRBV11-2 and TRBJ2-7; 9 bases are a match to TRBD2. Sample: CD8+ T cells from cultured PBMCs, taken from culture after CMV antigen stimulation. The source of this sequence is a human donor in good health (CMV status not recorded). Some clones in this sample may be carry-over from other donors' samples. The CDR3 DNA is TGTGCCAGCAGCCATCTGGGCTCTAGCGGGGAAACCTACGAGCAGTACTTC. Protein: CASSHLGSSGETYEQYF.